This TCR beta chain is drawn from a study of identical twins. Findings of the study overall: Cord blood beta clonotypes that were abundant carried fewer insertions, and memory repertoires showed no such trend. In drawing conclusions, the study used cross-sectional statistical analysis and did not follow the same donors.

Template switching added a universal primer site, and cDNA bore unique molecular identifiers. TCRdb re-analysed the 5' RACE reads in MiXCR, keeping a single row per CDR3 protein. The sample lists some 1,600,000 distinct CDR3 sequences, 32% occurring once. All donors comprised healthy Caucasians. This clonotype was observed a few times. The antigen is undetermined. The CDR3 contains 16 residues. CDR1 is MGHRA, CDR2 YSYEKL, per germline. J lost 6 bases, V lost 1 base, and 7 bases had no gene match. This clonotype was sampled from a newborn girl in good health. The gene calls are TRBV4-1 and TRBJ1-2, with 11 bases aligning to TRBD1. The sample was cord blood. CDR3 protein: CASSQGLKDRGHGYTF. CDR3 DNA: TGCGCCAGCAGCCAAGGTCTAAAGGACAGGGGGCATGGCTACACCTTC.